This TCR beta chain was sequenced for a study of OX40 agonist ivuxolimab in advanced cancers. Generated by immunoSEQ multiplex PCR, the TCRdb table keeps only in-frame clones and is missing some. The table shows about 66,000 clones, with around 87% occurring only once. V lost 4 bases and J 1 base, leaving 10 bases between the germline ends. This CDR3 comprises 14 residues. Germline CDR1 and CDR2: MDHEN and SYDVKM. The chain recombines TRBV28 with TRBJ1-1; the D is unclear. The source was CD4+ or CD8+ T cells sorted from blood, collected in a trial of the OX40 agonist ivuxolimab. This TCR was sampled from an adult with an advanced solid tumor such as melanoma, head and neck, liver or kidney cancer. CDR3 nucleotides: TGTGCCAGCAGTTCACCAATACAGAACACTGAAGCTTTCTTT. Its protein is CASSSPIQNTEAFF.